Reported below is one TCR beta chain. The antigen is undetermined. With 2 bases removed from V and 8 bases from J, the gap between germline ends came to 6 bases. This CDR3 has 11 amino acids. The germline CDR1 and CDR2 sequences are MNHEY and SVGAGI. This sample was included in a study of CD8+ T cells in alopecia areata. On the study more broadly: Treated patients were dosed with oral tofacitinib, taking 5 to 10 mg twice daily. Findings of the study overall: Only one nonresponder was present, which leaves the link between baseline CD8+ expansion and response uncertain.

cDNA prepared by RNA extraction and subsequent reverse transcription served as the template for sequencing. Produced via immunoSEQ multiplex PCR; TCRdb's table is partial and in-frame only. Of 170,000 or so clones detected, around 50% appear once; the ten largest clones hold roughly 12%. Sample treatment: oral pan-JAK inhibitor, 5-10 mg twice daily. The receptor was isolated from a human donor with alopecia areata. V is TRBV6-5 and J is TRBJ1-1, with unresolved D. Sequencing was performed on CD8+ T cells sorted from blood, taken at week 24, from a patient treated with tofacitinib. CDR3 DNA: TGTGCCAGCAGTTACCCTTGGGAAGCTTTCTTT. Translated, it gives CASSYPWEAFF.